Reported below is one T cell receptor (beta chain). This specimen belongs to a study of T cell repertoires in aging, cancer and after chemotherapy. Peripheral blood genomic DNA, not sorted cells or RNA, was the template. The V gene's germline CDR1 is SGHVS and CDR2 FNYEAQ. The CDR3 has 15 amino acids. J lost 7 bases, V lost 4 bases, and 12 bases had no gene match. Rearranged V-D-J TRB sequences were amplified with a mixed TRB-A/B primer pool. TCRdb called the multiplex PCR reads again in MiXCR, with one record for every CDR3 protein. The table has 19,000 or so distinct CDR3 sequences, 35% to 40% seen once.

This clonotype was sampled from a human donor with a solid tumor. The sequenced sample was blood. The chain employs TRBV7-6 and TRBJ2-7, with 8 bases identical to TRBD1. The CDR3, as DNA: TGTGCCAGCAGCTCAGGGACAGGTCCCCAGTTTGAGCAGTACTTC. This gives the protein CASSSGTGPQFEQYF.